This T cell receptor beta chain was sequenced in a study of cytomegalovirus exposure and HLA in healthy donors. Study as a whole: An early data release held 79 million or so unique TCRs from HLA-typed donors. In terms of ancestry, the Caucasian-associated cluster contained 80% to 90% of the roughly 400 genotyped donors.

PCR employed 60 Vbeta and 13 Jbeta primers. Measured with immunoSEQ multiplex PCR; TCRdb has only the in-frame clones, and not every one. The data show around 230,000 clones, about 85% seen once. A single count supports this clone. Its antigen is still unknown. Study outcomes and limitations: In an earlier analysis, most TCR beta V segments were productive about 87% or about 30% of the time.

Germline assignment: CDR1 MGHRA and CDR2 YSYEKL. Trimming cost V 0 bases and J 2 bases; bases outside gene matches: 7. The CDR3 spans 17 residues. The chain carries TRBV4-1 and TRBJ1-2, with 9 bases identical to TRBD1. The sequence derives from a girl aged 2 to 9 in good health and CMV-seronegative. Sequencing used PBMCs. The CDR3 is CASSQDLQGAINYGYTF. In DNA, the CDR3 is TGCGCCAGCAGCCAAGACCTACAGGGGGCAATAAACTATGGCTACACCTTC.